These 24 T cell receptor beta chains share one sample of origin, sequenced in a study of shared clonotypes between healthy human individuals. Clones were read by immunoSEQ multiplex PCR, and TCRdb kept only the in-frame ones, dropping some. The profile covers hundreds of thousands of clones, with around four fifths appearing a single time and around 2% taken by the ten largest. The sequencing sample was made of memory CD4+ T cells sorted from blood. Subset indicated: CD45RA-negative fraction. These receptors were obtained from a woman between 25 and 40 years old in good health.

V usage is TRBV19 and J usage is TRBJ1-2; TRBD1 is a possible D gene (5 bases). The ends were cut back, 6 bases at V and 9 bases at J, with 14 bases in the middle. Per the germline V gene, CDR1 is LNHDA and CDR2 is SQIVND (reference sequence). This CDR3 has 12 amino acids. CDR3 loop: CASRGTDNRYTF. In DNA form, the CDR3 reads TGTGCCAGTAGGGGGACCGACAATCGCTACACCTTC.

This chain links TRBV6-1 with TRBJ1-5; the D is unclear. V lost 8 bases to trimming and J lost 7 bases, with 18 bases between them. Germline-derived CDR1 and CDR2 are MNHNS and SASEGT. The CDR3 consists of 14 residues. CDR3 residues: CASLGRERGQPQHF. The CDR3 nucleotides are TGTGCCAGCCTCGGCCGGGAGCGAGGACAGCCCCAGCATTTT.

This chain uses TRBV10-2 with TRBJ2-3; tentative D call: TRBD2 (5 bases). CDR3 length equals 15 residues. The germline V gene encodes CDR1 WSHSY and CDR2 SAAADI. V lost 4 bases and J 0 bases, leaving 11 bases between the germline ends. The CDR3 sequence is CASSGETSSTDTQYF. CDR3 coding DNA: TGCGCCAGCAGTGGGGAGACATCTAGCACAGATACGCAGTATTTT.

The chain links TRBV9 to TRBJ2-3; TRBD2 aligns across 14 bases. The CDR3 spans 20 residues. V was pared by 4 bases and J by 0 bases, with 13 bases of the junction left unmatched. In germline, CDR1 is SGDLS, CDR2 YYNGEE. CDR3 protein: CASSRTPGLAGVGSTDTQYF. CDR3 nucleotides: TGTGCCAGCAGCAGAACCCCGGGACTAGCGGGAGTCGGAAGCACAGATACGCAGTATTTT.

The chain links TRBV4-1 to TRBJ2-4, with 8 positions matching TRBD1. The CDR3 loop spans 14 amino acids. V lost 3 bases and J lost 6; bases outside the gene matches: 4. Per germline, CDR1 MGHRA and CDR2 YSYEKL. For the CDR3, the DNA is TGCGCCAGCAGCCACGGACAGGGCCCAAACATTCAGTACTTC. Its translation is CASSHGQGPNIQYF.

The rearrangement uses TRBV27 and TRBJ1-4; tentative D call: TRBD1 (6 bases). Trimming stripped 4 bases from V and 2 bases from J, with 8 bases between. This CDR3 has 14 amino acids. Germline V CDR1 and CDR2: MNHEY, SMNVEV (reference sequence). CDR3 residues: CASSSQGTNEKLFF. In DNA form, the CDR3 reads TGTGCCAGCAGTTCGCAGGGGACTAATGAAAAACTGTTTTTT.

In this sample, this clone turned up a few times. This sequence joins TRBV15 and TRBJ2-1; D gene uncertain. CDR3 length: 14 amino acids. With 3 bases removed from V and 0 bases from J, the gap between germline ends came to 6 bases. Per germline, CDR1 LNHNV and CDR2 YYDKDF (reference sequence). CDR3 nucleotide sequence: TGTGCCACCAGCAGGGCTGGCTCCTACAATGAGCAGTTCTTC. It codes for CATSRAGSYNEQFF.

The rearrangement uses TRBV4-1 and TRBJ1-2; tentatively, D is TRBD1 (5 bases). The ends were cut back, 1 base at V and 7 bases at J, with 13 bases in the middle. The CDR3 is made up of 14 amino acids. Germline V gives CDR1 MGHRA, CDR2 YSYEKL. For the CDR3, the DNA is TGCGCCAGCAGCCAAGTGGTGGGGGGGTTTGGCTACACCTTC. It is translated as CASSQVVGGFGYTF.

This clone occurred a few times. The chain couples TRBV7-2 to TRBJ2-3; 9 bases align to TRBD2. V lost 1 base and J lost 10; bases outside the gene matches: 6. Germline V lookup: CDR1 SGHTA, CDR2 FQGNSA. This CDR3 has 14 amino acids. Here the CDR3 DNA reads TGTGCCAGCAGCTTAGTAGGGCGGGAGGGAGCGCAGTATTTT. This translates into CASSLVGREGAQYF.

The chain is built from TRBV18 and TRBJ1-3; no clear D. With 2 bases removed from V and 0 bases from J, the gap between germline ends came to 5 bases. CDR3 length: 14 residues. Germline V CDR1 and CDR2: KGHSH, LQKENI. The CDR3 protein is CASSPDLSGNTIYF. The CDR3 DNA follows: TGTGCCAGCTCACCAGACCTCTCTGGAAACACCATATATTTT.

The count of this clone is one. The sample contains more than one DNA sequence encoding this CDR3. The CDR3 DNA reads TGCGCCAGCAGCTTTTCAGGAGAAGAGACCCAGTACTTC. This gives the protein CASSFSGEETQYF. The chain employs TRBV5-1 and TRBJ2-5; D is undetermined. Looked up from germline, CDR1 is SGHRS and CDR2 is YFSETQ. V was clipped by 2 bases and J by 3 bases, with 8 bases between them. The CDR3 runs to 13 residues.

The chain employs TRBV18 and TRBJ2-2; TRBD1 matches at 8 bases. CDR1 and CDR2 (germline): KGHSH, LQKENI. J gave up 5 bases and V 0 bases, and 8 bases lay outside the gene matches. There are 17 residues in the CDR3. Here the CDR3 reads CASSPPYGQGWTGELFF. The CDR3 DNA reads TGTGCCAGCTCACCACCTTACGGACAGGGATGGACCGGGGAGCTGTTTTTT.

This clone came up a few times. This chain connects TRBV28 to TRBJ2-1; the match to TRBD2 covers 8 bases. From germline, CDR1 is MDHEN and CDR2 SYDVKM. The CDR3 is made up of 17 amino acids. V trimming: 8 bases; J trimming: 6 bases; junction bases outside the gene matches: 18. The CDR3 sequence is CASRLRVGSGRSNEQFF. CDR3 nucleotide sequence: TGTGCCAGCCGGTTGAGAGTAGGGAGCGGGAGATCCAATGAGCAGTTCTTC.

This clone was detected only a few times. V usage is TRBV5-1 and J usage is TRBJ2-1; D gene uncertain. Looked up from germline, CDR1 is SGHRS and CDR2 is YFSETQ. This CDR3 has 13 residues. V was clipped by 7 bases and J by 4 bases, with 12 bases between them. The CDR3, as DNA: TGCGCCAGCCGTTCAGGACCATACAATGAGCAGTTCTTC. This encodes CASRSGPYNEQFF.

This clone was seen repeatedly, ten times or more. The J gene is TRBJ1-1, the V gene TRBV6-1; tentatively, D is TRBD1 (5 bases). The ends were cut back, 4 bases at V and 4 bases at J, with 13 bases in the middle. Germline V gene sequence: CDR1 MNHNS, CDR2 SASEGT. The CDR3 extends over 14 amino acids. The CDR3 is CASSVRAYSTEAFF. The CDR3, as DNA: TGTGCCAGCAGTGTCAGGGCCTACAGCACTGAAGCTTTCTTT.

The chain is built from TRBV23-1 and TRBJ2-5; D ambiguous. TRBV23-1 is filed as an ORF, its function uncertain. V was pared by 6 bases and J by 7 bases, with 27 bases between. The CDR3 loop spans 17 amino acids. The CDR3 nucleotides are TGCGCCAGCAGACCGCGCTTTGTTTCTAGGCTTAATGGGACCCAGTACTTC. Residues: CASRPRFVSRLNGTQYF.

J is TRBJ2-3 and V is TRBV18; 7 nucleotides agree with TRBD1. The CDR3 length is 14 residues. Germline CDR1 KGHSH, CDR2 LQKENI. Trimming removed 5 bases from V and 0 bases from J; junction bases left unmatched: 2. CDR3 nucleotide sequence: TGTGCCAGCTCAAAGGACAGGAGCACAGATACGCAGTATTTT. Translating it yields CASSKDRSTDTQYF.

CDR3 in amino acids: CASSPEVGARSGYTF. The CDR3 nucleotides are TGCGCCAGCAGCCCGGAAGTAGGGGCGCGGTCCGGCTACACCTTC. J is TRBJ1-2 and V is TRBV5-1, with a tentative D call TRBD1 (5 bases). CDR3 size: 15 residues. Germline CDR1 is SGHRS and CDR2 is YFSETQ. The V gene lost 4 bases and the J gene lost 8 bases, with 21 bases spanning the gap.

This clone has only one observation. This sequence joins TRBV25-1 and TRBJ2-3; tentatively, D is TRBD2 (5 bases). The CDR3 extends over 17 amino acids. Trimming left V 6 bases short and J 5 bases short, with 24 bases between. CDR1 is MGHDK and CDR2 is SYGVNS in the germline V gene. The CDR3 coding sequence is TGTGCCAGCAGCGAAGACGGGGAGCGTGAGTTCGTAGATACGCAGTATTTT. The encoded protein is CASSEDGEREFVDTQYF.

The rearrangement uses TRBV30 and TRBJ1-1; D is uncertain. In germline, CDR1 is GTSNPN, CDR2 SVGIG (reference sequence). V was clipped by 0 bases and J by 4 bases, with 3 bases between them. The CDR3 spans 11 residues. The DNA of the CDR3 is TGTGCCTGGAGTGTGGGCACTGAAGCTTTCTTT. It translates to CAWSVGTEAFF.

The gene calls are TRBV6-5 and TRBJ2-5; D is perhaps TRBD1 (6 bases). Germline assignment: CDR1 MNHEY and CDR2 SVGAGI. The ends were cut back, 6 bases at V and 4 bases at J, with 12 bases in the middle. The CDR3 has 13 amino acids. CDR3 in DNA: TGTGCCAGCAGGACAGGTGGCGGAGAGACCCAGTACTTC. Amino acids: CASRTGGGETQYF.

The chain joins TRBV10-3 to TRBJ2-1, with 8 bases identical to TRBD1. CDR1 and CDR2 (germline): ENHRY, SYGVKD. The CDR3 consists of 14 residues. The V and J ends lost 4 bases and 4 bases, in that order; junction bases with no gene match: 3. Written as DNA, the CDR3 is TGTGCCATCAGTGCACAGGGGGATTACAATGAGCAGTTCTTC. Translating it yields CAISAQGDYNEQFF.

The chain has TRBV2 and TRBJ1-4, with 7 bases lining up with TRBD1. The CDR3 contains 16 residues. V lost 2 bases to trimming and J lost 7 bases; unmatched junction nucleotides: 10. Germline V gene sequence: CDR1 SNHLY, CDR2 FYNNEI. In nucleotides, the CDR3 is TGTGCCAGCAGTGAATCGGAGGAAGGGGGCGGTGAAAAACTGTTTTTT. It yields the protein CASSESEEGGGEKLFF.

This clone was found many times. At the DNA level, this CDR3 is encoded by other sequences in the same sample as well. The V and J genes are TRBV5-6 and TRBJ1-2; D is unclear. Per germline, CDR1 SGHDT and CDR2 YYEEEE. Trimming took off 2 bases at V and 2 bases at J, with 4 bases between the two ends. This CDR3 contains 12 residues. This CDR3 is CASSLLNYGYTF. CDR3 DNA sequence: TGTGCCAGCAGCTTACTCAACTATGGCTACACCTTC. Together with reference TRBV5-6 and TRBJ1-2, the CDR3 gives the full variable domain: DAGVTQSPTHLIKTRGQQVTLRCSPKSGHDTVSWYQQALGQGPQFIFQYYEEEERQRGNFPDRFSGHQFPNYSSELNVNALLLGDSALYLCASSLLNYGYTFGSGTRLTVV.